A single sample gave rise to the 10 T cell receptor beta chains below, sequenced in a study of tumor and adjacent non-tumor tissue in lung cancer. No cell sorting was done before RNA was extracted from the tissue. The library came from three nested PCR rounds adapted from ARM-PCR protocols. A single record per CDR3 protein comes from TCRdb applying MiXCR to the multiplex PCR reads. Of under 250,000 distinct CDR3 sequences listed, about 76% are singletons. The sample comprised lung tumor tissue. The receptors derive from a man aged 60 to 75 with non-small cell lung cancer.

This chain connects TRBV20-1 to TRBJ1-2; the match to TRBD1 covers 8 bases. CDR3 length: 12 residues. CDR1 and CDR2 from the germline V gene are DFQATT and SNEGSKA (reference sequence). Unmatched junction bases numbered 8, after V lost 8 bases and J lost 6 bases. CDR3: CSTGGQGDGYTF. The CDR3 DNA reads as TGCAGTACTGGAGGACAGGGAGATGGCTACACCTTC.

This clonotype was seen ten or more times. CDR3 sequence (DNA): TGTGCCAGCAGTCGGACAGGAAGCAATCAGCCCCAGCATTTT. As protein: CASSRTGSNQPQHF. The chain has TRBV6-6 and TRBJ1-5; 7 bases are a match to TRBD1. The CDR3 is made up of 14 amino acids. V lost 5 bases and J lost 1; bases outside the gene matches: 2. Germline V CDR1 and CDR2: MNHNY, SVGAGI (reference sequence).

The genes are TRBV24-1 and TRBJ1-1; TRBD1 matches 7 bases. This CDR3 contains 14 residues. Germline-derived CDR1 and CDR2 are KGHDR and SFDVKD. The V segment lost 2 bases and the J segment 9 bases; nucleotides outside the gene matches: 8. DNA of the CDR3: TGTGCCACCAGTGATTCCCCCGACAGGGCCAAAGCTTTCTTT. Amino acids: CATSDSPDRAKAFF.

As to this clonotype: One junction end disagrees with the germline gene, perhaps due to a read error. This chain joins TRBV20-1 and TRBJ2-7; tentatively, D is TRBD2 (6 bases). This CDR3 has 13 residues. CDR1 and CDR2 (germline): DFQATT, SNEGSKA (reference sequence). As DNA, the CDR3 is TGCAGAGCTAAAGGGGACTTGGGCTACGAGCAGTACTTC. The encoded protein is CRAKGDLGYEQYF.

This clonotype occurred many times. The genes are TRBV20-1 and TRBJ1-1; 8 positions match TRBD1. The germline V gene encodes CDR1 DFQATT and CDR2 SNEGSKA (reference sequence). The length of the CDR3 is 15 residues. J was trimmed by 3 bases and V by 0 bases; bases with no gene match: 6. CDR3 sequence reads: CSARDRRGLDTEAFF. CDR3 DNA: TGCAGTGCTAGAGATCGCAGGGGGCTAGACACTGAAGCTTTCTTT.

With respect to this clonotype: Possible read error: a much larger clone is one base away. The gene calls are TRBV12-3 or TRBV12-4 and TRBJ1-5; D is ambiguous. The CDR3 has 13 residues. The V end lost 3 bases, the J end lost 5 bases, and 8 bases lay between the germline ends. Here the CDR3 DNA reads TGTGCCAGCAGTTTCTCTAGGGATCAGCCCCAGCATTTT. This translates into CASSFSRDQPQHF.

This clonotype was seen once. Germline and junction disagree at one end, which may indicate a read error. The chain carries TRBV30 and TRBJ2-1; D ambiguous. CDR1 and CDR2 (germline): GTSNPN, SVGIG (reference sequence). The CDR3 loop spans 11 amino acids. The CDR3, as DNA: TGTGCCTGGAGTGTCAGGTATGAGCAGTTATTC. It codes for CAWSVRYEQLF.

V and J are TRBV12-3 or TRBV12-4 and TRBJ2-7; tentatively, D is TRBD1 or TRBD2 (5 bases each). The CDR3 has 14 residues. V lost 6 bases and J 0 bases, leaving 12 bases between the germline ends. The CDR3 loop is CASRAKGSSYEQYF. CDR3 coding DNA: TGTGCCAGCAGAGCGAAGGGGAGCTCCTACGAGCAGTACTTC.

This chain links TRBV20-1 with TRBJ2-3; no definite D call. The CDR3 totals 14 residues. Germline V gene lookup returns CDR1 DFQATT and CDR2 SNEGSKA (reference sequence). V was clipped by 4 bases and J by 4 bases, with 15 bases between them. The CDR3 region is CSAIDPRRADTQYF. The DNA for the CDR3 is TGCAGTGCTATTGACCCCCGTAGAGCAGATACGCAGTATTTT.

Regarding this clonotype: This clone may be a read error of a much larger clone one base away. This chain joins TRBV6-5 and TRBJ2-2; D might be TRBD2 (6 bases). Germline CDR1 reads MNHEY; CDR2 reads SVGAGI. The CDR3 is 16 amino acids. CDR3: CASSYSKRQYTGGLFF. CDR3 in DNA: TGTGCCAGCAGTTACTCTAAGCGTCAGTACACCGGGGGGCTGTTTTTT.